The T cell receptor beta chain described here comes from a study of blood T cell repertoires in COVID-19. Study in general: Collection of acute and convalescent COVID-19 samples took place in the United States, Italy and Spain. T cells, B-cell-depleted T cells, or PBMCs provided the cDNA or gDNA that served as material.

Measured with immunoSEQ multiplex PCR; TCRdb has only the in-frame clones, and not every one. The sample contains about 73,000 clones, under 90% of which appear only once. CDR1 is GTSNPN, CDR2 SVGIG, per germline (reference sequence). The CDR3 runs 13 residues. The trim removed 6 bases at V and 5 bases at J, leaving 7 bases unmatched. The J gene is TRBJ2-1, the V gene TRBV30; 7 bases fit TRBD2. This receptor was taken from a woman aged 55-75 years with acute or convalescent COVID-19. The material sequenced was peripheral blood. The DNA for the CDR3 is TGTGCCTGCAGGGAGGGGAGGAACAATGAGCAGTTCTTC. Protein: CACREGRNNEQFF.